This T cell receptor (beta chain) was recorded in a study of CD8 T cells in Susac syndrome. TEMRA cells were FACS-enriched, unlike CD8+ and CD4+ T cells, which were negatively isolated. The V segment lost 5 bases and the J segment 4 bases; nucleotides outside the gene matches: 5. The CDR3 is made up of 15 amino acids. Germline lookup yields CDR1 SGHVS and CDR2 FNYEAQ. RNA, at roughly 0.45 to 1 ug, was reverse transcribed with random hexamers. One entry per CDR3 protein, called by TCRdb with MiXCR from the immunoSEQ multiplex PCR reads. The sample lists about 210,000 distinct CDR3 sequences, roughly 96% occurring once.

The sequencing input was CD4+ T cells from PBMCs. This TCR came from a human donor with multiple sclerosis. The chain carries TRBV7-6 and TRBJ2-1; 10 nucleotides agree with TRBD1. CDR3: CASSQRQGAYNEQFF. The DNA for the CDR3 is TGTGCCAGCAGCCAAAGACAGGGGGCGTACAATGAGCAGTTCTTC.